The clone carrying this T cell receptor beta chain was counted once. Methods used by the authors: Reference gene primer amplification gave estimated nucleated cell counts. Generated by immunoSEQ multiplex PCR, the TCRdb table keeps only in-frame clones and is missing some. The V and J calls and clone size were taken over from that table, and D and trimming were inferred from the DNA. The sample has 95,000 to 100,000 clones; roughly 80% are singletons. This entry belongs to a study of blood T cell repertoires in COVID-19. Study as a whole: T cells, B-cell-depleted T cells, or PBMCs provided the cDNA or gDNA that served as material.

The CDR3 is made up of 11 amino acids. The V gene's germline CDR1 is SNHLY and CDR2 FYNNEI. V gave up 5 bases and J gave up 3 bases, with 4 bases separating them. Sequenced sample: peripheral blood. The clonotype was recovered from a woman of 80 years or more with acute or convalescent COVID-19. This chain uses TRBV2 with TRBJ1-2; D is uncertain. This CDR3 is CASSPDYGYTF. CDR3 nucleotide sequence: TGTGCCAGCAGTCCCGACTATGGCTACACCTTC.